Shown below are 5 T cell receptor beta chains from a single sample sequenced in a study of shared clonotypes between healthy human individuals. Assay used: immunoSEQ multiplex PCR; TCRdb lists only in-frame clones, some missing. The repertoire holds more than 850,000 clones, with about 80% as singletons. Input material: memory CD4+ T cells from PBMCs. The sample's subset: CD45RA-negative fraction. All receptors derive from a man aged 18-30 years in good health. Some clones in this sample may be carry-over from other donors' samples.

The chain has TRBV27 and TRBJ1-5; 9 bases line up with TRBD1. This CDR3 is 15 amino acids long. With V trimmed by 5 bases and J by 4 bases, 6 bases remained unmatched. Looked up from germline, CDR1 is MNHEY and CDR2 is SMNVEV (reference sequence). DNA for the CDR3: TGTGCCAGCAGTCCACAGGGGGCTTGGAATCAGCCCCAGCATTTT. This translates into CASSPQGAWNQPQHF.

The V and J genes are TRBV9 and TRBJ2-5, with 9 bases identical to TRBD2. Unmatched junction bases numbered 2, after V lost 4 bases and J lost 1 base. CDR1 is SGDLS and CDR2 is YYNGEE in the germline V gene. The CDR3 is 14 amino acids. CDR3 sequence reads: CASSILAGQETQYF. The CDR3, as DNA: TGTGCCAGCAGCATACTAGCGGGCCAAGAGACCCAGTACTTC.

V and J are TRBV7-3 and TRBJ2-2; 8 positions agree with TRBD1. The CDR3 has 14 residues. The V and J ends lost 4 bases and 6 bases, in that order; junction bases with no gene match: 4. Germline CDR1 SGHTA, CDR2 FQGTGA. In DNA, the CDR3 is TGTGCCAGCAGCTCAACAGGGGGAGCCGGGGAGCTGTTTTTT. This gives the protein CASSSTGGAGELFF.

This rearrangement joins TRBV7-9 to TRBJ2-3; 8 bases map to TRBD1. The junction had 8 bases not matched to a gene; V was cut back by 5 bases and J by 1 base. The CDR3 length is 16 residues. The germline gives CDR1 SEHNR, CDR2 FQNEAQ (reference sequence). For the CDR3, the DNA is TGTGCCAGCAGCCCCCTAGGACAGGGCGGCACAGATACGCAGTATTTT. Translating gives CASSPLGQGGTDTQYF.

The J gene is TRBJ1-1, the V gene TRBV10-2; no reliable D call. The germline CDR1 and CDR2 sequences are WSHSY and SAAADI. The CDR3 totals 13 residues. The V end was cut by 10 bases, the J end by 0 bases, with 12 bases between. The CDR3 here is CATAGWLNTEAFF. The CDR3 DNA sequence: TGCGCCACCGCGGGATGGTTGAACACTGAAGCTTTCTTT.